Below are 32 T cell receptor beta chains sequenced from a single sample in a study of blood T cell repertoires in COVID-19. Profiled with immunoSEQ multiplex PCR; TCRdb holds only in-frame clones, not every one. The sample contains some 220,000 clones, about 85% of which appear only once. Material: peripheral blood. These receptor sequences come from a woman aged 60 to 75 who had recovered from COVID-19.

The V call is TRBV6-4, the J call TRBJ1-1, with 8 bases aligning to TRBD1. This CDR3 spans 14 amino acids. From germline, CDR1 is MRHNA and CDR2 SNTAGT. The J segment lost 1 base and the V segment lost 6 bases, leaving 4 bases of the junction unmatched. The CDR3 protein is CASSEDRENTEAFF. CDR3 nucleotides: TGTGCCAGCAGCGAGGACAGGGAGAACACTGAAGCTTTCTTT.

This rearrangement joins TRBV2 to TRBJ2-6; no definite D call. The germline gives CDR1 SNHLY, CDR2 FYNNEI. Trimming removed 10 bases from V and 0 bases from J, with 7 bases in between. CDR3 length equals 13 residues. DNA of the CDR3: TGTGCCACCAAGCTCTCTGGGGCCAACGTCCTGACTTTC. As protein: CATKLSGANVLTF.

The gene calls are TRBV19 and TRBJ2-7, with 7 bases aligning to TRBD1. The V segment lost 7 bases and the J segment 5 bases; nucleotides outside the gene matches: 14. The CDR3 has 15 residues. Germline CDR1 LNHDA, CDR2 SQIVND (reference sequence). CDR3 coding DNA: TGTGCCAGTAACGCGGGTTACAGGGGAACTGACGAGCAGTACTTC. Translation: CASNAGYRGTDEQYF.

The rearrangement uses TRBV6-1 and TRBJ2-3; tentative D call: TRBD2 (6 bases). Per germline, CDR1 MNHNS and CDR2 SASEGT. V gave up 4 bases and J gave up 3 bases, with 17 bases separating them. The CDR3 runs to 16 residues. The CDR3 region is CASSGPRAGQTDTQYF. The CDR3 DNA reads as TGTGCCAGCAGTGGCCCCCGGGCGGGGCAGACAGATACGCAGTATTTT.

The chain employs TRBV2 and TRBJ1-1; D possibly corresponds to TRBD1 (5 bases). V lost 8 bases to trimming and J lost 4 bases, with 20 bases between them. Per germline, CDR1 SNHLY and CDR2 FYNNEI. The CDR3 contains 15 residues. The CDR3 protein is CASFFGGGVSTEAFF. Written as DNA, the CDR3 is TGTGCCAGCTTCTTCGGGGGGGGAGTAAGCACTGAAGCTTTCTTT.

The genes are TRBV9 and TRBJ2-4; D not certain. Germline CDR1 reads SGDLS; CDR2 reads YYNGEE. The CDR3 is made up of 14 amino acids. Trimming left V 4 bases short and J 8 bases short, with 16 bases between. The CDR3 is CASSSSRLGDIQYF. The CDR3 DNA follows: TGTGCCAGCAGCTCCTCACGACTCGGAGACATTCAGTACTTC.

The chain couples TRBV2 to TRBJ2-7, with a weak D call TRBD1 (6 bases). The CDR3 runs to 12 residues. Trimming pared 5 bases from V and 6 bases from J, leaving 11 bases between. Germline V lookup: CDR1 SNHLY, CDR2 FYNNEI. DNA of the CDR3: TGTGCCAGCAGTATGACAGGCCCCGAGCAGTACTTC. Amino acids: CASSMTGPEQYF.

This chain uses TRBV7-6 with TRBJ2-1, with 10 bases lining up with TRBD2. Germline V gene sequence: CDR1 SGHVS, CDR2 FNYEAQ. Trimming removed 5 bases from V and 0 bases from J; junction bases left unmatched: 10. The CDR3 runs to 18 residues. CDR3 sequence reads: CASSTRGLAGDSYNEQFF. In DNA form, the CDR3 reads TGTGCCAGCAGCACAAGGGGGCTAGCGGGGGACTCCTACAATGAGCAGTTCTTC.

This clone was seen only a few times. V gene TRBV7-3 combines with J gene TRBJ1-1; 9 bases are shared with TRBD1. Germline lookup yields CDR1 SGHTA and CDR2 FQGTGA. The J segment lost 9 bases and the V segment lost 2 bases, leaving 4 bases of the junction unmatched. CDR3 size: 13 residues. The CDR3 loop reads CASSLSGQGKAFF. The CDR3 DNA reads TGTGCCAGCAGCTTATCGGGACAGGGAAAAGCTTTCTTT.

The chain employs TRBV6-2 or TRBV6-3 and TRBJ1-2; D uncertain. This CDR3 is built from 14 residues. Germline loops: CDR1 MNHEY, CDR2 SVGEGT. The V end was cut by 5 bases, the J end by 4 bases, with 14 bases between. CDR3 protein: CASSPPGRFYGYTF. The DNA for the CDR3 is TGTGCCAGCAGTCCCCCCGGGAGATTCTATGGCTACACCTTC.

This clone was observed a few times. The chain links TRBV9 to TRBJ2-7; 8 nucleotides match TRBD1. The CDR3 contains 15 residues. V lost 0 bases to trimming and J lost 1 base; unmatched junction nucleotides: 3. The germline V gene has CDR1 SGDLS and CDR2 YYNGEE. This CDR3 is CASSVGQGPSYEQYF. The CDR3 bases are TGTGCCAGCAGCGTAGGACAGGGGCCGTCCTACGAGCAGTACTTC.

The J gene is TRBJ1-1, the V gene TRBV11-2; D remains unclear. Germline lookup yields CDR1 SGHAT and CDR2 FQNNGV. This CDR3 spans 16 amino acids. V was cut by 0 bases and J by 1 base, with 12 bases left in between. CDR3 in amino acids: CASSLDFGRTNTEAFF. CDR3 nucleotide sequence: TGTGCCAGCAGCTTAGATTTCGGTAGAACGAACACTGAAGCTTTCTTT.

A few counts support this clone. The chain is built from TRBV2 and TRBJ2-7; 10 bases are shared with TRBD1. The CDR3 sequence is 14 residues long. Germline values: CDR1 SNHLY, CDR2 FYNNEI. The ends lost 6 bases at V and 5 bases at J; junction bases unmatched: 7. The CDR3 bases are TGTGCCAGCAGGGGAAGACAGGGGGCAAACGAGCAGTACTTC. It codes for CASRGRQGANEQYF.

The CDR3 protein is CASSLGTGEFGATEAFF. The CDR3 DNA is TGTGCCAGCAGCTTAGGGACAGGGGAATTTGGGGCCACTGAAGCTTTCTTT. The V call is TRBV7-3, the J call TRBJ1-1, with 10 bases matching TRBD1. The CDR3 consists of 17 residues. Germline V lookup: CDR1 SGHTA, CDR2 FQGTGA. The ends lost 2 bases at V and 4 bases at J; junction bases unmatched: 10.

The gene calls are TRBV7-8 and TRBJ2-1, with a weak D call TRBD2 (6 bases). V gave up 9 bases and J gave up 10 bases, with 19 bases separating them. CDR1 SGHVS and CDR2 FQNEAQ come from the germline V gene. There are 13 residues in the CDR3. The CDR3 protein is CASAPGTEGEQFF. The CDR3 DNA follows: TGTGCCAGTGCCCCCGGGACGGAGGGGGAGCAGTTCTTC.

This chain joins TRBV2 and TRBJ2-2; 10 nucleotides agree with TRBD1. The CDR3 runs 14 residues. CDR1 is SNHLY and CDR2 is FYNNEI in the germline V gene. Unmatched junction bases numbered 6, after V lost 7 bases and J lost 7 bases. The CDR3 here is CASNRQGAGGELFF. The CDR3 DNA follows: TGTGCCAGCAATCGACAGGGGGCGGGCGGGGAGCTGTTTTTT.

CDR3 DNA sequence: TGTGCCAGCAGTTTACACAGTTATACCTACGAGCAGTACTTC. Encoded protein: CASSLHSYTYEQYF. The chain couples TRBV27 to TRBJ2-7; no firm D call. Trimming left V 2 bases short and J 2 bases short, with 10 bases between. Looked up from germline, CDR1 is MNHEY and CDR2 is SMNVEV (reference sequence). The CDR3 has 14 residues.

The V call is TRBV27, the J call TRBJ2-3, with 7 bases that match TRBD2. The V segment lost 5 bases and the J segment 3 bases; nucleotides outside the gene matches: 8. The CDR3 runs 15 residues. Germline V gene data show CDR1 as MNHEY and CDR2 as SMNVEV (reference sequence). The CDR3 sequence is CASSPLRDYTDTQYF. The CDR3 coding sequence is TGTGCCAGCAGTCCCCTCCGGGACTATACAGATACGCAGTATTTT.

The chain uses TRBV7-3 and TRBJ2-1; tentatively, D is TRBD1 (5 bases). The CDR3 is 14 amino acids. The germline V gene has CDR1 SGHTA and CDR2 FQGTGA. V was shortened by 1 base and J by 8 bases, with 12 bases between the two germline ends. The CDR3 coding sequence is TGTGCCAGCAGCTTAAGAAGGGGCACCGATGAGCAGTTCTTC. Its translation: CASSLRRGTDEQFF.

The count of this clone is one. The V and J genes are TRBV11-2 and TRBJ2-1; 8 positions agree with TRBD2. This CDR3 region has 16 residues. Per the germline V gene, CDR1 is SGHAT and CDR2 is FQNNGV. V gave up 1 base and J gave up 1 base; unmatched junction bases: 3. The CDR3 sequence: CASSLAGGGSYNEQFF. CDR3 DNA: TGTGCCAGCAGCTTAGCTGGCGGGGGGTCCTACAATGAGCAGTTCTTC.

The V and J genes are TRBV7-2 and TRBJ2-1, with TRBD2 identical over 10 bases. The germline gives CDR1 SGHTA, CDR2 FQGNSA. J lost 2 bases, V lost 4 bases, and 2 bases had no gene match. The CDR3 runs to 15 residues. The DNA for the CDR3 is TGTGCCAGCAGCTCCGGGACTAGCGCCTACAATGAGCAGTTCTTC. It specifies CASSSGTSAYNEQFF.

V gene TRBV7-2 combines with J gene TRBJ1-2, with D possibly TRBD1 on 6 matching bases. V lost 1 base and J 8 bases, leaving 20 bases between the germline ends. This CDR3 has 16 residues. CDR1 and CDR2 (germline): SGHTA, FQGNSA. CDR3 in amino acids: CASSLGPYDRLRGYTF. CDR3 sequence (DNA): TGTGCCAGCAGCTTAGGCCCCTACGACAGGTTGAGAGGCTACACCTTC.

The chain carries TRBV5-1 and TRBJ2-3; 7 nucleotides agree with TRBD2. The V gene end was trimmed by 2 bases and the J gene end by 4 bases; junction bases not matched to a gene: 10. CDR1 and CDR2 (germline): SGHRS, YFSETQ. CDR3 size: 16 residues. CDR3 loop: CASSFQRGLNPDTQYF. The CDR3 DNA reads TGCGCCAGCAGCTTTCAGCGGGGCCTGAACCCAGATACGCAGTATTTT.

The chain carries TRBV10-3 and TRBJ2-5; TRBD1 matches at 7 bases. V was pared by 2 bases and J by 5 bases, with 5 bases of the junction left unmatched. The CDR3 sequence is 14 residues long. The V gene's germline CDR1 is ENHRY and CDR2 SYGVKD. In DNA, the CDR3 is TGTGCCATCAGTGAGGAGGGGGCCTACGAGACCCAGTACTTC. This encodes CAISEEGAYETQYF.

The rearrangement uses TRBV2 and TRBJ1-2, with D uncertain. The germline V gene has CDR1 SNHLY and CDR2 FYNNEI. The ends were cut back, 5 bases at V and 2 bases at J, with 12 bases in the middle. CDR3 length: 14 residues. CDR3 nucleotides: TGTGCCAGCAGTATACCCCACTTAAACTATGGCTACACCTTC. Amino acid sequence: CASSIPHLNYGYTF.

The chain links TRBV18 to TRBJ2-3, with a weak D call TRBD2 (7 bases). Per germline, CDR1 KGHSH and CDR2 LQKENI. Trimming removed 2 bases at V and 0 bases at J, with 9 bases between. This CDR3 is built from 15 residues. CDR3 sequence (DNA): TGTGCCAGCTCACCAACGGGGGGCAGCACAGATACGCAGTATTTT. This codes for CASSPTGGSTDTQYF. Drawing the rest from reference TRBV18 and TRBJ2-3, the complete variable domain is NAGVMQNPRHLVRRRGQEARLRCSPMKGHSHVYWYRQLPEEGLKFMVYLQKENIIDESGMPKERFSAEFPKEGPSILRIQQVVRGDSAAYFCASSPTGGSTDTQYFGPGTRLTVL.

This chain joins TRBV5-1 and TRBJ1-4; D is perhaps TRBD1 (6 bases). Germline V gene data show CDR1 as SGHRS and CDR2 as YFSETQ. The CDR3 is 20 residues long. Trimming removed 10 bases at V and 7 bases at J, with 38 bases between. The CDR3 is CALVVWWQGIRSGLTEKLFF. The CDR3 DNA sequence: TGCGCCCTGGTCGTGTGGTGGCAGGGGATTAGATCAGGGCTAACTGAAAAACTGTTTTTT.

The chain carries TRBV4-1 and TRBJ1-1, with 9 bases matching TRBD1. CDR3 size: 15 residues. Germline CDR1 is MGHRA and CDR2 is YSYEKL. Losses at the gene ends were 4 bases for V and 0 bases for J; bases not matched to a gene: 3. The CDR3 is CASSLDRGMNTEAFF. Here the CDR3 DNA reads TGCGCCAGCAGCCTCGACAGGGGGATGAACACTGAAGCTTTCTTT.

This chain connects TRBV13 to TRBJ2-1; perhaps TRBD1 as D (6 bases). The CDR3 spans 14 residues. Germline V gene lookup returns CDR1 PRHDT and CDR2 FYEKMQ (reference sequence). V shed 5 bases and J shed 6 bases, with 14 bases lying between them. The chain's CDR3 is CASSQGSQGNEQFF. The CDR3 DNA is TGTGCCAGCAGCCAGGGGAGCCAGGGCAATGAGCAGTTCTTC.

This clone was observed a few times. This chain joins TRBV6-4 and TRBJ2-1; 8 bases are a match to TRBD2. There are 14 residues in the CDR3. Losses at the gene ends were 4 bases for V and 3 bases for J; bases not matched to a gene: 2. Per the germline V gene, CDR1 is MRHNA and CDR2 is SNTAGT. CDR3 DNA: TGTGCCAGCAGTGCCGGGGGGGGCTACAATGAGCAGTTCTTC. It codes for CASSAGGGYNEQFF.

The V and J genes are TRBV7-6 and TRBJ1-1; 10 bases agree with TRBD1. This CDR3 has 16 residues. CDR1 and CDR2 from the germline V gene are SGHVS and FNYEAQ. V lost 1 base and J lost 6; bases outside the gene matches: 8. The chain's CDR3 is CASSLDRDRGLSEAFF. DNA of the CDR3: TGTGCCAGCAGCTTAGACCGGGACAGGGGACTTTCTGAAGCTTTCTTT.

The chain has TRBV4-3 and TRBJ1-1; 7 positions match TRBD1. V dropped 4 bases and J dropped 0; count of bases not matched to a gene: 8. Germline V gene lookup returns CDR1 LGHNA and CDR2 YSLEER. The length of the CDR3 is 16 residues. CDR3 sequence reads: CASSPQDTGVNTEAFF. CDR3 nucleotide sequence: TGCGCCAGCAGCCCCCAGGATACAGGGGTGAACACTGAAGCTTTCTTT.